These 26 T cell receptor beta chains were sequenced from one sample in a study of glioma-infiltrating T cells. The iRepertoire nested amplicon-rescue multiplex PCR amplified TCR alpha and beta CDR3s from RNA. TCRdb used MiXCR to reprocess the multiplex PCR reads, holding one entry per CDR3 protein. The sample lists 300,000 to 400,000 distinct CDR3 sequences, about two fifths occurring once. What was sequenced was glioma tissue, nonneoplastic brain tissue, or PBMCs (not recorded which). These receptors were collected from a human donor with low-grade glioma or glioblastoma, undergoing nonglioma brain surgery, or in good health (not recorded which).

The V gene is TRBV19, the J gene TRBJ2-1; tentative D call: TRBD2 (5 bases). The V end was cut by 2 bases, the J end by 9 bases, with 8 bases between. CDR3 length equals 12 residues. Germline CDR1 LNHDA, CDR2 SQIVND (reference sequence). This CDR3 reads CASSIRESEQFF. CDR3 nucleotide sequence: TGTGCCAGTAGTATACGGGAATCTGAGCAGTTCTTC.

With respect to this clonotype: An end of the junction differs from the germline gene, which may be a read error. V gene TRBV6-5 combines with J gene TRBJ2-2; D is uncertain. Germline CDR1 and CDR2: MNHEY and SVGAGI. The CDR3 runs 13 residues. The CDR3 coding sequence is TGTGCCATCAGTGAAACGGAGACCGGGGAGCTGTTTTTT. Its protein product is CAISETETGELFF.

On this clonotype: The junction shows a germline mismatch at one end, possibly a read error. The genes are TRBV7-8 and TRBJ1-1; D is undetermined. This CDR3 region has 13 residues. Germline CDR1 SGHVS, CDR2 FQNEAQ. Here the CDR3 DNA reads TGTGACAGCAGCTTACCCGGCGAAACTGAAGCTTCCTTT. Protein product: CDSSLPGETEASF.

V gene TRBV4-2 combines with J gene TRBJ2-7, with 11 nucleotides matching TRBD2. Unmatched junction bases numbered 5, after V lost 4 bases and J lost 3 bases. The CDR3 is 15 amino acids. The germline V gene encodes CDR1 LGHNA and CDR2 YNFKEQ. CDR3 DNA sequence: TGTGCCAGCAGCCGGACGACTAGCGGGAACTACGAGCAGTACTTC. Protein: CASSRTTSGNYEQYF.

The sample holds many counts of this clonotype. CDR3 nucleotides: TGTGCCAGCAGTTTCATGCAGTCCCCCGAGCAGTACTTC. The encoded protein is CASSFMQSPEQYF. The chain carries TRBV27 and TRBJ2-7; D is unclear. Germline-derived CDR1 and CDR2 are MNHEY and SMNVEV (reference sequence). There are 13 residues in the CDR3. V lost 3 bases, J lost 6 bases, and 12 bases lay in between.

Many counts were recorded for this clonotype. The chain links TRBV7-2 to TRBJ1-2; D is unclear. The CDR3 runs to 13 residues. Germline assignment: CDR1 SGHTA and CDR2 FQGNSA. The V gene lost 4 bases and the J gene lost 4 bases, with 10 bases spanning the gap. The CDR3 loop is CASSSYTGYGYTF. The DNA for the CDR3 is TGTGCCAGCAGCTCGTACACCGGCTATGGCTACACCTTC.

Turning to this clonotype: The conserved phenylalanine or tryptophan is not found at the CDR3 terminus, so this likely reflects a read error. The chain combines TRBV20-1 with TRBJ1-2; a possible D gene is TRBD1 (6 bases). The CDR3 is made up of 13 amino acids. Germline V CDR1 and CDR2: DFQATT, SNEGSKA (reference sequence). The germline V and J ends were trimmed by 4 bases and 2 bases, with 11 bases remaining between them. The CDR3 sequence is CSATPGANYGYTS. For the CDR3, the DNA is TGCAGTGCTACCCCGGGGGCGAACTATGGCTACACCTCC.

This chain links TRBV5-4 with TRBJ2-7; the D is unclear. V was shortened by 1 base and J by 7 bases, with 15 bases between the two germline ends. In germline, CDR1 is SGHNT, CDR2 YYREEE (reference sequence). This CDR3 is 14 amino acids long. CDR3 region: CASSLSRSYNEQYF. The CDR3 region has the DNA TGTGCCAGCAGCTTGTCGCGGTCCTACAATGAGCAGTACTTC.

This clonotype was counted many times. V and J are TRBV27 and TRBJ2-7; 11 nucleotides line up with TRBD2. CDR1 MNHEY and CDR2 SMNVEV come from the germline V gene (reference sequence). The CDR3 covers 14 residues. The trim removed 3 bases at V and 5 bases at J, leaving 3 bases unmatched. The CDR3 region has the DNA TGTGCCAGCAGTTTCCGACTAGCGGGACACGAGCAGTACTTC. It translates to CASSFRLAGHEQYF.

The chain's CDR3 is CSARTGNAYEQFF. The CDR3 DNA reads as TGCAGTGCCAGGACAGGAAATGCCTACGAGCAGTTCTTC. The chain uses TRBV20-1 and TRBJ2-1; 7 bases align to TRBD1. Germline loops: CDR1 DFQATT, CDR2 SNEGSKA (reference sequence). The CDR3 is 13 amino acids. J was trimmed by 10 bases and V by 6 bases; bases with no gene match: 12.

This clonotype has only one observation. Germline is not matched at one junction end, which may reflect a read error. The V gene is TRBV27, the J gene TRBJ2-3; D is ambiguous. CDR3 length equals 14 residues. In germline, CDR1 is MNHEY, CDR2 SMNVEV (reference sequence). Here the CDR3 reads CAGSTHQSPDTQYF. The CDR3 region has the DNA TGTGCCGGCAGTACTCATCAATCGCCAGATACGCAGTATTTT.

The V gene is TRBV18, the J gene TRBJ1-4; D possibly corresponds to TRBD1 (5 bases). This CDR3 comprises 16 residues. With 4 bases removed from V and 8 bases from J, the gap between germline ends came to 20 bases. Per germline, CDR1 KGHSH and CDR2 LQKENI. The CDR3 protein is CASSQRPRGGYEKLFF. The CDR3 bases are TGTGCCAGCTCACAACGCCCGAGGGGCGGCTACGAAAAACTGTTTTTT. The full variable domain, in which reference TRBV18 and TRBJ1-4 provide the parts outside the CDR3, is NAGVMQNPRHLVRRRGQEARLRCSPMKGHSHVYWYRQLPEEGLKFMVYLQKENIIDESGMPKERFSAEFPKEGPSILRIQQVVRGDSAAYFCASSQRPRGGYEKLFFGSGTQLSVL.

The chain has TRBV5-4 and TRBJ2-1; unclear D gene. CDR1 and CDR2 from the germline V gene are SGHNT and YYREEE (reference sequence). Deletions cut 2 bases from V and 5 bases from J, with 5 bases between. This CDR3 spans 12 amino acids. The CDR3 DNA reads TGTGCCAGCAGCTTTGGTAACAATGAGCAGTTCTTC. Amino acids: CASSFGNNEQFF.

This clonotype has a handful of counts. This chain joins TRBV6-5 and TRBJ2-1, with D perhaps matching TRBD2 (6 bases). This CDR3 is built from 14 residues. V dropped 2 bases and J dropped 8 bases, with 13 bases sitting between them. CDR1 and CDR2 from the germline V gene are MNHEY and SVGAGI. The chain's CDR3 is CASSYGIGEDEQFF. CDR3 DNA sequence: TGTGCCAGCAGTTACGGGATAGGGGAGGATGAGCAGTTCTTC.

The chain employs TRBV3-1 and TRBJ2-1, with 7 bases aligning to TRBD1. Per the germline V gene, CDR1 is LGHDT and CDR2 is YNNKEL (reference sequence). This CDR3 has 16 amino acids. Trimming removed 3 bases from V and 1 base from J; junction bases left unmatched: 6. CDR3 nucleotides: TGTGCCAGCAGCCATGACAGGGCGGTGTCCTACAATGAGCAGTTCTTC. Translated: CASSHDRAVSYNEQFF.

The CDR3 bases are TGTGCCAGCAGCTTACCTGGGGCCAACGTCCTGACTTTC. Translated, it gives CASSLPGANVLTF. The chain joins TRBV7-9 to TRBJ2-6, with unresolved D. V was pared by 2 bases and J by 2 bases, with 1 base between. Germline CDR1 is SEHNR and CDR2 is FQNEAQ (reference sequence). This CDR3 has 13 residues.

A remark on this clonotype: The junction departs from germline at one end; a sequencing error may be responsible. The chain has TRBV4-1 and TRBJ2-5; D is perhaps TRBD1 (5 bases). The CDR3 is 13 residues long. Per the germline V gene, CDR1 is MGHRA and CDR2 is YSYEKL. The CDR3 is CDSSQGPMETQYF. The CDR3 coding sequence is TGTGACAGCAGCCAAGGTCCAATGGAGACCCAGTACTTC.

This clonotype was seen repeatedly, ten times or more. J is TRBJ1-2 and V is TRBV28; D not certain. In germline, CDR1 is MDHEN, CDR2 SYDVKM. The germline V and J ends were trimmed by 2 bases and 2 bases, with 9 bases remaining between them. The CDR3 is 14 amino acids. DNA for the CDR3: TGTGCCAGCAGTTTAAGAAGACGGAACTATGGCTACACCTTC. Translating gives CASSLRRRNYGYTF.

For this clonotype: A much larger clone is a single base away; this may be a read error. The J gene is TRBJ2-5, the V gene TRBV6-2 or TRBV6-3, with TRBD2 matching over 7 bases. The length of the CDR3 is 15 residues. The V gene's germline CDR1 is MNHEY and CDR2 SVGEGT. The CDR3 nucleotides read TGTGCCAGCAGACCTCGTTGGGCGGGAGAAGATACCCAGTACTTC. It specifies CASRPRWAGEDTQYF.

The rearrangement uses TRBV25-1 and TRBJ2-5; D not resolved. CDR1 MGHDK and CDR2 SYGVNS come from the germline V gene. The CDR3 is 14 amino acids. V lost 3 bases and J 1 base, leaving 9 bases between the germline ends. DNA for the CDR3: TGTGCCAGCAGTGATGTGGGCAGCCAAGAGACCCAGTACTTC. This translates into CASSDVGSQETQYF.

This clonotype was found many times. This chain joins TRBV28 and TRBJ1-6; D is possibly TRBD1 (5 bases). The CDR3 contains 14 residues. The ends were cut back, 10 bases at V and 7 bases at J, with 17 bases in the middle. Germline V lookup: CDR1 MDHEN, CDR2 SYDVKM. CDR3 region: CATSRGNLNSPLHF. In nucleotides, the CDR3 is TGTGCCACTTCCCGGGGCAACCTCAATTCACCCCTCCACTTT.

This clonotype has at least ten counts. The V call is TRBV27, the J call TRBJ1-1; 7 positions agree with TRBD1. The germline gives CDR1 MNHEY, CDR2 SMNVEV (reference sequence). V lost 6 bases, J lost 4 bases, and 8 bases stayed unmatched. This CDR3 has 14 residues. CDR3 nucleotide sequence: TGTGCCAGCAGCCGAACATCAGGGGGCACTGAAGCTTTCTTT. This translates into CASSRTSGGTEAFF.

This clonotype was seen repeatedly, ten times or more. In nucleotides, the CDR3 is TGTGCCAGCAGCCGGTGGATCACAGATACGCAGTATTTT. It yields the protein CASSRWITDTQYF. The J gene is TRBJ2-3, the V gene TRBV27; D is undetermined. This CDR3 has 13 residues. Per the germline V gene, CDR1 is MNHEY and CDR2 is SMNVEV (reference sequence). V was clipped by 6 bases and J by 2 bases, with 9 bases between them.

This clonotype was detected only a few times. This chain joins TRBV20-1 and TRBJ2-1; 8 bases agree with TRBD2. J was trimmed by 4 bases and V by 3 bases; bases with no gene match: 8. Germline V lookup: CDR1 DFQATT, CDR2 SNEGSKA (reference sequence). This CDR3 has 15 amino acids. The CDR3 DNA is TGCAGTGCTAGGGCGTTAGCGGGGCTTTACAATGAGCAGTTCTTC. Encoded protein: CSARALAGLYNEQFF.

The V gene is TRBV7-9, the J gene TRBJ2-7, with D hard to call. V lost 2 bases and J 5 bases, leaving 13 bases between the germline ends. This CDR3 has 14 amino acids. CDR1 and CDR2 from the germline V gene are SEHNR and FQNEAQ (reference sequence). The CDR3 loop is CASSLWPGNHEQYF. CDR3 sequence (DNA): TGTGCCAGCAGCTTATGGCCAGGCAATCACGAGCAGTACTTC.

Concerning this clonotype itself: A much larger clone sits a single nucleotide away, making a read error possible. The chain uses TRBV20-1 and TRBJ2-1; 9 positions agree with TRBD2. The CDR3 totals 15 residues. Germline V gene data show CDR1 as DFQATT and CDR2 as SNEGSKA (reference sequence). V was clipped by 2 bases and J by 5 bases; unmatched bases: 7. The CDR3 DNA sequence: TGCAGTGCTAGATATTTTGCGGGAGGGGACAATGAGCAGTTCTTC. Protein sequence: CSARYFAGGDNEQFF.